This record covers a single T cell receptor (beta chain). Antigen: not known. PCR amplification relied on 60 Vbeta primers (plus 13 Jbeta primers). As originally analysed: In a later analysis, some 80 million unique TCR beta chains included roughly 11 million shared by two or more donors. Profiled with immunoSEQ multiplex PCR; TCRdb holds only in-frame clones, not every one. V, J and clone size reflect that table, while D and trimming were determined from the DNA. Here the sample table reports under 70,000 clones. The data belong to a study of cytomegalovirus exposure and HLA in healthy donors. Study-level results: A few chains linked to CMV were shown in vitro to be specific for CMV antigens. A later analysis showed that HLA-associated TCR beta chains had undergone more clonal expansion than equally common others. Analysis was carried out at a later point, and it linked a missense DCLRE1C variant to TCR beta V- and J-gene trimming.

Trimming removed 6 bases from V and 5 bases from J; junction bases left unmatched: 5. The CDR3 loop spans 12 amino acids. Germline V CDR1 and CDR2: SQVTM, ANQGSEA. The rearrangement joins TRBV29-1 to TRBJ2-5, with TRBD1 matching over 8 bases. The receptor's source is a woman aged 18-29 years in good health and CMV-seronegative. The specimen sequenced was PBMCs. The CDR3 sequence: CSVQRDRETQYF. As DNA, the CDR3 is TGCAGCGTCCAACGGGACAGGGAGACCCAGTACTTC.